Shown below are 17 T cell receptor beta chains from a single sample sequenced in a study of PD-L1 blockade in urothelial cancer. Some clones are missing from TCRdb's copy, which holds only in-frame ones; the method was immunoSEQ multiplex PCR. This sample has about 52,000 clones, with roughly 75% found just once. Time point reported: pretreatment peripheral blood. The source material was PBMCs, sampled around atezolizumab (anti-PD-L1) treatment. These receptors were collected from a man between 65 and 85 years old with urothelial cancer.

A few counts support this clone. This chain links TRBV5-1 with TRBJ1-5; a possible D gene is TRBD1 (6 bases). Germline assignment: CDR1 SGHRS and CDR2 YFSETQ. The V and J ends lost 4 bases and 2 bases respectively, with 13 bases between them. The CDR3 is made up of 15 amino acids. The CDR3 nucleotides read TGCGCCAGCAGCATATCAGGGGAGCGCAATCAGCCCCAGCATTTT. Translated: CASSISGERNQPQHF.

The chain employs TRBV7-9 and TRBJ2-1, with D maybe TRBD2 (6 bases). V lost 5 bases to trimming and J lost 5 bases, with 19 bases between them. Germline CDR1 and CDR2: SEHNR and FQNEAQ (reference sequence). The CDR3 has 16 residues. Here the CDR3 reads CASSPGDTAVDNEQFF. As DNA, the CDR3 is TGTGCCAGCAGCCCGGGGGATACGGCCGTAGACAATGAGCAGTTCTTC.

The V call is TRBV5-4, the J call TRBJ1-1, with D possibly TRBD1 on 6 matching bases. V shed 3 bases and J shed 4 bases, with 13 bases lying between them. The CDR3 contains 14 residues. Germline values: CDR1 SGHNT, CDR2 YYREEE (reference sequence). CDR3 coding DNA: TGTGCCAGCAGCTACAGGGATCGGATCACTGAAGCTTTCTTT. As protein: CASSYRDRITEAFF.

This clone turned up a few times. The rearrangement links TRBV2 to TRBJ2-7; D possibly corresponds to TRBD1 (5 bases). Germline CDR1 reads SNHLY; CDR2 reads FYNNEI. The CDR3 sequence is 14 residues long. Trimming left V 3 bases short and J 3 bases short, with 12 bases between. This CDR3 is CASSEGPGRYEQYF. In DNA form, the CDR3 reads TGTGCCAGCAGTGAGGGGCCCGGACGCTACGAGCAGTACTTC.

The gene calls are TRBV5-4 and TRBJ2-7, with a tentative D call TRBD2 (7 bases). The germline V gene has CDR1 SGHNT and CDR2 YYREEE (reference sequence). This CDR3 comprises 15 residues. Deletions cut 4 bases from V and 8 bases from J, with 22 bases between. The CDR3 region has the DNA TGTGCCAGCAGCCAAGATAGCGGAGGGGGGGGAAAGCAGTACTTC. Translated, it gives CASSQDSGGGGKQYF.

The chain employs TRBV11-2 and TRBJ2-3; no definite D call. The V and J ends lost 0 bases and 4 bases respectively, with 8 bases between them. Germline V lookup: CDR1 SGHAT, CDR2 FQNNGV. The CDR3 covers 14 residues. The CDR3 DNA follows: TGTGCCAGCAGCTTAGAGGGCAGCCCAGATACGCAGTATTTT. Amino acids: CASSLEGSPDTQYF.

The V and J genes are TRBV27 and TRBJ1-3; D is unclear. With 8 bases removed from V and 9 bases from J, the gap between germline ends came to 11 bases. Germline V gene data show CDR1 as MNHEY and CDR2 as SMNVEV (reference sequence). The CDR3 spans 11 residues. DNA of the CDR3: TGTGCCAGCCATGGCTCGGGCACCATATATTTT. Translating gives CASHGSGTIYF.

V is TRBV7-2 and J is TRBJ2-1; 12 nucleotides agree with TRBD2. Unmatched junction bases numbered 9, after V lost 4 bases and J lost 8 bases. Germline V gene lookup returns CDR1 SGHTA and CDR2 FQGNSA. The CDR3 spans 16 residues. The CDR3 reads CASSWLAGGPGDEQFF. As DNA, the CDR3 is TGTGCCAGCAGCTGGCTAGCGGGAGGGCCGGGAGATGAGCAGTTCTTC.

This clone was seen only once. The V call is TRBV7-9, the J call TRBJ2-3, with D possibly matching TRBD2 (5 bases). Germline values: CDR1 SEHNR, CDR2 FQNEAQ (reference sequence). This CDR3 has 18 residues. V lost 5 bases and J lost 2, with 23 bases in between. DNA for the CDR3: TGTGCCAGCAGCCCAAAAACAGTGTGGGCACTAGACACAGATACGCAGTATTTT. Translated, it gives CASSPKTVWALDTDTQYF.

This clone turned up a few times. The J gene is TRBJ2-1, the V gene TRBV7-8, with D unclear. The CDR3 length is 13 residues. Germline V gene lookup returns CDR1 SGHVS and CDR2 FQNEAQ. Trimming left V 4 bases short and J 3 bases short, with 7 bases between. This CDR3 is CASSSAGYNEQFF. The DNA of the CDR3 is TGTGCCAGCAGCTCCGCCGGCTACAATGAGCAGTTCTTC.

In its sample, this clone was seen a few times. J is TRBJ2-5 and V is TRBV7-2; possibly TRBD2 for D (6 bases). Trimming removed 5 bases from V and 5 bases from J, with 18 bases in between. The CDR3 is made up of 15 amino acids. Germline loops: CDR1 SGHTA, CDR2 FQGNSA. In nucleotides, the CDR3 is TGTGCCAGCAGCCCATCTTTCGCGGGGCGGGAGACCCAGTACTTC. Encoded protein: CASSPSFAGRETQYF.

The rearrangement links TRBV4-3 to TRBJ1-5; 9 bases are shared with TRBD1. Trimming removed 0 bases from V and 6 bases from J; junction bases left unmatched: 3. This CDR3 comprises 15 residues. Germline V gives CDR1 LGHNA, CDR2 YSLEER. CDR3 sequence (DNA): TGCGCCAGCAGCCAAGATGACAGGGGGGGTCAGCCCCAGCATTTT. Its protein is CASSQDDRGGQPQHF.

CDR3 nucleotides: TGTGCCAGCTCTCCCTACAGGGTAGTGGCCTACAATGAGCAGTTCTTC. It encodes CASSPYRVVAYNEQFF. The V gene is TRBV7-8, the J gene TRBJ2-1; possible D gene TRBD1, 6 bases. Trimming took 8 bases from V and 2 from J, leaving 19 bases between them. This CDR3 has 16 residues. CDR1 SGHVS and CDR2 FQNEAQ come from the germline V gene.

The chain recombines TRBV7-8 with TRBJ2-7; perhaps TRBD1 as D (5 bases). Germline V CDR1 and CDR2: SGHVS, FQNEAQ. There are 12 residues in the CDR3. Trimming shortened V by 8 bases and J by 6 bases, and 14 bases separated the two germline ends. CDR3 loop: CASGPQGGEQYF. The CDR3 nucleotides read TGTGCCAGCGGGCCTCAGGGTGGCGAGCAGTACTTC.

The chain carries TRBV6-4 and TRBJ2-3, with TRBD2 identical over 11 bases. CDR1 is MRHNA, CDR2 SNTAGT, per germline. The CDR3 runs 14 residues. V lost 0 bases and J lost 8; bases outside the gene matches: 1. The CDR3 coding sequence is TGTGCCAGCAGTGACTCAGGGACTAGCGGTACGCAGTATTTT. It yields the protein CASSDSGTSGTQYF.

The rearrangement links TRBV23-1 to TRBJ2-7; 12 bases map to TRBD2. TRBV23-1 is an ORF, with its function uncertain. Trimming at V came to 3 bases and at J to 1 base, leaving 7 bases not matched to a gene. The length of the CDR3 is 17 residues. The CDR3 region is CASSHQGLAGISYEQYF. The CDR3, as DNA: TGCGCCAGCAGTCACCAAGGACTAGCGGGGATATCCTACGAGCAGTACTTC.

In its sample, this clone was seen a few times. The V gene is TRBV5-6, the J gene TRBJ1-6, with TRBD1 matching 8 bases. The V and J ends lost 4 bases and 10 bases, in that order; junction bases with no gene match: 10. Germline loops: CDR1 SGHDT, CDR2 YYEEEE. The CDR3 sequence is 15 residues long. The CDR3 protein is CASSRPGTGGSPLHF. CDR3 nucleotide sequence: TGTGCCAGCAGCCGTCCCGGGACAGGCGGATCACCCCTCCACTTT.